The rows below give T cell receptor beta chains drawn from one sample of a study of blood T cell repertoires in COVID-19. Generated by immunoSEQ multiplex PCR, the TCRdb table keeps only in-frame clones and is missing some. Of fewer than 100,000 clones listed, 88% are singletons. Sequencing input: peripheral blood. All receptors come from a human donor in a cohort sampled during active COVID-19. The CDR3 runs from the conserved cysteine through the conserved F or W. D genes are given only for firm matches. Size is omitted from some rows. Given values are once, few, many or a class for expanded clones.

j_gene	v_gene	abundance	d_gene	CDR3aa	CDR3nt
TRBJ2-3	TRBV5-4	once	-	CASTQGGDSSTDTQYF	TGTGCCAGCACCCAAGGCGGGGACAGTTCCACAGATACGCAGTATTTT
TRBJ1-4	TRBV9	-	-	CASSLQETPYEKLFF	TGTGCCAGCAGCCTTCAGGAAACCCCTTATGAAAAACTGTTTTTT
TRBJ1-2	TRBV7-6	once	-	CASSLFSGYTF	TGTGCCAGCAGCTTATTCTCTGGCTACACCTTC
TRBJ2-7	TRBV23-1	-	TRBD1	CASFRGTGAYEQYF	TGCGCCAGCTTCCGAGGGACAGGGGCCTACGAGCAGTACTTC
TRBJ1-4	TRBV2	few	-	CASSEYVSYLSEKLFF	TGTGCCAGCAGTGAATATGTGTCCTATTTAAGTGAAAAACTGTTTTTT
TRBJ2-3	TRBV2	-	-	CASTASDRRTDTQYF	TGTGCCAGCACCGCCTCGGACAGACGCACAGATACGCAGTATTTT
TRBJ2-3	TRBV9	-	-	CASSVYGTSTDTQYF	TGTGCCAGCAGCGTATACGGGACTAGCACAGATACGCAGTATTTT
TRBJ1-5	TRBV20-1	-	TRBD1	CSASGQGFNQPQHF	TGCAGTGCTAGTGGACAGGGGTTCAATCAGCCCCAGCATTTT
TRBJ2-5	TRBV19	-	TRBD1	CASSNQGAGTQYF	TGTGCCAGTAGTAACCAGGGGGCTGGGACCCAGTACTTC
TRBJ2-7	TRBV4-2	-	TRBD2	CASSQTPEAGATYEQYF	TGTGCCAGCAGCCAAACCCCGGAAGCGGGGGCCACCTACGAGCAGTACTTC
TRBJ1-6	TRBV2	-	-	CASSELSGSDSPLHF	TGTGCCAGCAGTGAACTCTCAGGGTCGGATTCACCCCTCCACTTT
TRBJ1-1	TRBV5-1	-	-	CASSLGSLTGSNTEAFF	TGCGCCAGCAGCTTGGGGAGTCTGACAGGATCGAACACTGAAGCTTTCTTT
TRBJ2-3	TRBV2	-	-	CASSVAASDTQYF	TGTGCCAGCAGTGTGGCGGCGTCAGATACGCAGTATTTT
TRBJ1-3	TRBV7-8	-	-	CASSATGFSYGNTIYF	TGTGCCAGCAGCGCTACAGGGTTTTCTTATGGAAACACCATATATTTT
TRBJ2-3	TRBV6-5	-	-	CASSRSYQRPDTQYF	TGTGCCAGCAGTCGGTCCTACCAACGCCCAGATACGCAGTATTTT
TRBJ1-5	TRBV5-6	few	TRBD1	CASSFAGQGNNQPQHF	TGTGCCAGCAGCTTCGCGGGACAGGGGAACAATCAGCCCCAGCATTTT
TRBJ1-2	TRBV6-2/TRBV6-3	once	-	CASSYEGRYGYTF	TGTGCCAGCAGTTACGAAGGGAGGTATGGCTACACCTTC
TRBJ2-6	TRBV5-6	-	-	CASSLSPGSSGANVLTF	TGTGCCAGCAGCTTGTCCCCGGGTAGCTCTGGGGCCAACGTCCTGACTTTC
TRBJ1-1	TRBV18	-	TRBD1	CASSPPDRDTEAFF	TGTGCCAGCTCACCCCCGGACAGGGACACTGAAGCTTTCTTT
TRBJ2-1	TRBV27	-	TRBD2	CASSLSVRTSTYNEQFF	TGTGCCAGCAGTTTATCAGTTCGGACTAGTACGTACAATGAGCAGTTCTTC